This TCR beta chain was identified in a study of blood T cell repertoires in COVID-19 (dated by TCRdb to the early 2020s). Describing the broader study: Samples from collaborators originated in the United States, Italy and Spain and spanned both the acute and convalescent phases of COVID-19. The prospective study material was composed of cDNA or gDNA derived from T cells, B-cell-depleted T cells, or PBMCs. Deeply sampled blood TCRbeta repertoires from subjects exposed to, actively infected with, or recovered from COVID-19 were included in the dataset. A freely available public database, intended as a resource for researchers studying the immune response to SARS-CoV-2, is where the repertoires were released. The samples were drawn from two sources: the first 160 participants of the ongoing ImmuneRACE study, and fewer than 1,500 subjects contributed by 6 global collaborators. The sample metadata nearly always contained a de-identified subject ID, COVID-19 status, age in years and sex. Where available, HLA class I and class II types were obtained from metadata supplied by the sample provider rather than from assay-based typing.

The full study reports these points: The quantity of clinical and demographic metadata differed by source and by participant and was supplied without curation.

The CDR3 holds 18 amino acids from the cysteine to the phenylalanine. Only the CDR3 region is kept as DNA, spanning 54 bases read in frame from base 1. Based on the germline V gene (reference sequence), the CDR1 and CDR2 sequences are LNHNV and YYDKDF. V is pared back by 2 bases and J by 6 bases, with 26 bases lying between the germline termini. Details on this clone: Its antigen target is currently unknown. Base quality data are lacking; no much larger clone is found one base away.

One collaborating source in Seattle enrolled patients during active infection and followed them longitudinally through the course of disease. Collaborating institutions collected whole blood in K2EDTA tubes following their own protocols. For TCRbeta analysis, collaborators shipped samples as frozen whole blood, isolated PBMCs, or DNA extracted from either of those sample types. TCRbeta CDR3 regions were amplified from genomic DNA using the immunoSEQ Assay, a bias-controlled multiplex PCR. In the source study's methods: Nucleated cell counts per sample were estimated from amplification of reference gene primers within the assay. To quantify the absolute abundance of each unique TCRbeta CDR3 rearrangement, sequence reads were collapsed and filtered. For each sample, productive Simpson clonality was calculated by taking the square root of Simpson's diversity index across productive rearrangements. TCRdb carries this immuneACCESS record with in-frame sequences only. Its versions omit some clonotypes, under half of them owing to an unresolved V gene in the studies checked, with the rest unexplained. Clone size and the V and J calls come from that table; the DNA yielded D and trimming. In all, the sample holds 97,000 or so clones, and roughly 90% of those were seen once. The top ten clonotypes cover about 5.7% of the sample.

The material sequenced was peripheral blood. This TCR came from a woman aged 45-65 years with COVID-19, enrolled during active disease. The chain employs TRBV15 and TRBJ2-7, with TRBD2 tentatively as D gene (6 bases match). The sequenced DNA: TGTGCCACCAGCAGAAAAACCCCCCTTAGAGCGGGCCTCGGCGAGCAGTACTTC. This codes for CATSRKTPLRAGLGEQYF.